This T cell receptor beta chain is from a study of blood T cell repertoires in COVID-19. The overall study: Donors in the United States, Italy and Spain gave samples during acute or convalescent COVID-19. PBMCs, B-cell-depleted T cells, or T cells provided the cDNA or gDNA that made up the material.

Data came from immunoSEQ multiplex PCR; TCRdb stores just in-frame clones and leaves some out. The sample consists of roughly 300,000 clones, approximately 87% of them appearing once. Seattle's enrolled individuals joined amid active infection and were then monitored longitudinally. CDR1 is SQVTM, CDR2 ANQGSEA, per germline. The length of the CDR3 is 13 residues. V gave up 6 bases and J gave up 7 bases; unmatched junction bases: 8. Sequenced sample: peripheral blood. V gene TRBV29-1 combines with J gene TRBJ2-3; 9 positions agree with TRBD2. The TCR sequence derives from a woman between 25 and 40 years old with COVID-19, enrolled during active disease. In nucleotides, the CDR3 is TGCAGCGTGAGGACTAGCGCGTTGAATACGCAGTATTTT. Translation gives CSVRTSALNTQYF.